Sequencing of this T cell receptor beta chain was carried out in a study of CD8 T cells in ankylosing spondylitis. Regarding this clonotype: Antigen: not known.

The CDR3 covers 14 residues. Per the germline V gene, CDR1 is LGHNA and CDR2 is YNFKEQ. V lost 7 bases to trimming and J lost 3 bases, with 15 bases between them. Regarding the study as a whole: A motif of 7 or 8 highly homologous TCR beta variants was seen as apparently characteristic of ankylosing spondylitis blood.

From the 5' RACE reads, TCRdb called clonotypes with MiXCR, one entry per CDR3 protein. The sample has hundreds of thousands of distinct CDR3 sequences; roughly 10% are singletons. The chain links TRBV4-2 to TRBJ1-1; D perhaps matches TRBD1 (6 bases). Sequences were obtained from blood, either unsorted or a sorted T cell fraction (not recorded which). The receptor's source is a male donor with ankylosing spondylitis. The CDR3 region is CASKGGRLDTEAFF. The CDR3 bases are TGTGCCAGCAAGGGGGGGCGATTGGACACTGAAGCTTTCTTT.